This T cell receptor beta chain originates from a study of low-dose radiotherapy and immunotherapy resistance in tumors. In this sample, this clonotype turned up many times. TRAV- and TRBV-specific primers primed first-strand cDNA, covering alpha and beta chains. TCR amplification involved 20 PCR cycles with a constant-region primer and V-primer adapter. TCRdb fed the reads into MiXCR, producing one record per CDR3 protein. The data hold 70,000 to 95,000 distinct CDR3 sequences, with 15% to 20% observed a single time. The V gene's germline CDR1 is SGHDT and CDR2 YYEEEE. Trimming took 4 bases from V and 2 from J, leaving 16 bases between them. The CDR3 runs to 16 residues. Time point noted: before trial treatment. Eligible patients had advanced solid tumors lacking tumor-infiltrating lymphocytes.

The specimen comprised PBMCs, sampled before treatment. The V gene is TRBV5-6, the J gene TRBJ2-1; D may match TRBD1 or TRBD2 (5 bases each). The source is a male donor with prostate cancer. The CDR3 DNA reads as TGTGCCAGCAGCCCGTATGGGGCCGGGGCCTACAATGAGCAGTTCTTC. Amino acids: CASSPYGAGAYNEQFF.